One sample yielded the 18 T cell receptor beta chains listed below, sequenced in a study of T cells in Graves' hyperthyroidism and ophthalmopathy. What was amplified from RNA transcripts were TCR beta CDR3 regions. The TCR CDR3 first-round RT-PCR relied on the HTBI primer set. Each CDR3 protein gets one entry after TCRdb re-called the multiplex PCR reads with MiXCR. The sample yields around 620,000 distinct CDR3 sequences, around 46% seen once. What was sequenced was peripheral blood or thyroid tissue (not recorded which). The receptor set was obtained from an adult woman with Graves' disease, either hyperthyroidism or ophthalmopathy (not recorded which).

This clonotype was observed at least ten times. This chain links TRBV5-1 with TRBJ1-2, with D tentatively TRBD1 (5 bases). This CDR3 has 18 amino acids. The germline gives CDR1 SGHRS, CDR2 YFSETQ. With 3 bases removed from V and 3 bases from J, the gap between germline ends came to 24 bases. CDR3 bases: TGCGCCAGCAGCTCCTCGTGGGGGATACTACGCAGATACTATGGCTACACCTTC. Its translation: CASSSSWGILRRYYGYTF. Supplemented by reference TRBV5-1 and TRBJ1-2, the full variable domain reads KAGVTQTPRYLIKTRGQQVTLSCSPISGHRSVSWYQQTPGQGLQFLFEYFSETQRNKGNFPGRFSGRQFSNSRSEMNVSTLELGDSALYLCASSSSWGILRRYYGYTFGSGTRLTVV.

In regard to this clonotype: An end of the junction does not agree with germline; a read error may underlie this. CDR3 in amino acids: CAGSPPIERTQYF. Written as DNA, the CDR3 is TGTGCCGGCAGTCCACCAATCGAGCGGACCCAGTACTTC. J is TRBJ2-5 and V is TRBV11-2; D not certain. Germline V lookup: CDR1 SGHAT, CDR2 FQNNGV. The CDR3 spans 13 residues. The full variable domain, its missing parts supplied by reference TRBV11-2 and TRBJ2-5, is EAGVAQSPRYKIIEKRQSVAFWCNPISGHATLYWYQQILGQGPKLLIQFQNNGVVDDSQLPKDRFSAERLKGVDSTLKIQPAKLEDSAVYLCAGSPPIERTQYFGPGTRLLVL.

V and J are TRBV15 and TRBJ1-1, with D unclear. Germline-derived CDR1 and CDR2 are LNHNV and YYDKDF (reference sequence). V shed 2 bases and J shed 1 base, with 5 bases lying between them. CDR3 length: 13 amino acids. CDR3: CATSRFSNTEAFF. The CDR3, as DNA: TGTGCCACCAGCAGATTCTCGAACACTGAAGCTTTCTTT.

This clonotype was recorded at least ten times. The rearrangement uses TRBV14 and TRBJ1-2, with D uncertain. The germline V gene has CDR1 SGHDN and CDR2 FVKESK. The V end was cut by 5 bases, the J end by 0 bases, with 10 bases between. The CDR3 is made up of 14 amino acids. In DNA, the CDR3 is TGTGCCAGCAGCTTGACGGGTCCTAACTATGGCTACACCTTC. Translation: CASSLTGPNYGYTF.

For this clonotype: The conserved phenylalanine or tryptophan is not found at the CDR3 terminus, so this likely reflects a read error. The DNA is left out, because the CDR3 cannot be placed on it with certainty; the CDR3 is given as TCRdb lists it. The rearrangement links TRBV7-9 to TRBJ2-6. The CDR3 has 8 residues if both end residues are counted. The germline CDR1 and CDR2 sequences are SEHNR and FQNEAQ (reference sequence). This chain's CDR3 is CASSSATS.

As regards this clonotype: Just one base apart from a much larger clone, this may be a read error. The chain employs TRBV4-1 and TRBJ2-5; 7 bases fit TRBD2. In germline, CDR1 is MGHRA, CDR2 YSYEKL. The CDR3 runs 16 residues. The CDR3 DNA reads TGCGCCAGCAGCCAAGTTGGTAGCGGGCACCAAGGGACCCAGTACTTC. This sequence encodes CASSQVGSGHQGTQYF.

The V call is TRBV10-3, the J call TRBJ1-2; D is perhaps TRBD1 (5 bases). CDR3 length equals 15 residues. Germline V CDR1 and CDR2: ENHRY, SYGVKD. Trimming removed 5 bases at V and 0 bases at J, with 13 bases between. The CDR3 region is CAISSRRGTNYGYTF. For the CDR3, the DNA is TGTGCCATCAGTTCGCGGCGGGGGACTAACTATGGCTACACCTTC.

This sequence joins TRBV20-1 and TRBJ1-4, with D possibly TRBD1 on 6 matching bases. CDR3 length: 9 amino acids. Trimming left V 4 bases short and J 16 bases short, with 10 bases between. From germline, CDR1 is DFQATT and CDR2 SNEGSKA (reference sequence). CDR3 DNA sequence: TGCAGTGCTACCCCGGGACAGTTTTTT. Encoded protein: CSATPGQFF.

This clonotype has at least ten counts. The rearrangement links TRBV7-2 to TRBJ2-5, with 11 bases that match TRBD2. The CDR3 extends over 15 amino acids. Trimming took 5 bases from V and 2 from J; bases not matched to a gene: 4. The V gene's germline CDR1 is SGHTA and CDR2 FQGNSA. In DNA form, the CDR3 reads TGTGCCAGCAGCAAGGGGACTAGCGGACAAGAGACCCAGTACTTC. Protein: CASSKGTSGQETQYF.

In its sample, this clonotype was seen many times. The chain employs TRBV20-1 and TRBJ2-2; no reliable D call. V was trimmed by 0 bases and J by 7 bases, leaving 12 bases between them. Germline V lookup: CDR1 DFQATT, CDR2 SNEGSKA (reference sequence). This CDR3 region has 14 residues. The CDR3 coding sequence is TGCAGTGCTAGAGAGTCCAGTATCCTCGGGGAGCTGTTTTTT. It is translated as CSARESSILGELFF.

This clonotype was detected a few times. The chain is built from TRBV11-2 and TRBJ2-6, with 9 bases identical to TRBD1. Looked up from germline, CDR1 is SGHAT and CDR2 is FQNNGV. The CDR3 is 19 amino acids. Trimming removed 5 bases from V and 4 bases from J; junction bases left unmatched: 15. The CDR3 nucleotides are TGTGCCAGCAGCCCCGTTCGTGGACAGGGGTTGATGGGGGCCAACGTCCTGACTTTC. Protein sequence: CASSPVRGQGLMGANVLTF.

The chain uses TRBV3-1 and TRBJ2-7; tentatively, D is TRBD2 (6 bases). Trimming cost V 3 bases and J 2 bases, with 17 bases left between them. CDR1 LGHDT and CDR2 YNNKEL come from the germline V gene (reference sequence). The CDR3 covers 16 residues. This chain's CDR3 is CASSHPGDPGAYEQYF. DNA for the CDR3: TGTGCCAGCAGCCACCCGGGGGACCCCGGGGCCTACGAGCAGTACTTC.

As regards this clonotype: One end of the junction does not line up with germline, which may come from a read error. The CDR3 reads CAWSVMLDYGYTF. In DNA, the CDR3 is TGTGCCTGGAGTGTAATGTTGGACTATGGCTACACCTTC. This rearrangement joins TRBV29-1 to TRBJ1-2; D remains ambiguous. Germline values: CDR1 SQVTM, CDR2 ANQGSEA. CDR3 length: 13 residues.

This clonotype was recorded many times. Here the CDR3 DNA reads TGTGCCAGCAGTGACCCCGGAACTCTTAACTATGGCTACACCTTC. This sequence encodes CASSDPGTLNYGYTF. The V call is TRBV6-1, the J call TRBJ1-2, with D unclear. Germline CDR1 and CDR2: MNHNS and SASEGT. The CDR3 covers 15 residues. V lost 3 bases to trimming and J lost 1 base, with 12 bases between them.

The CDR3 DNA is TGTGCCAGCAGCTTTTCCGGGGGTAGGCTTCAGCCCCAGCATTTT. The encoded protein is CASSFSGGRLQPQHF. The chain has TRBV6-6 and TRBJ1-5, with D perhaps matching TRBD1 (5 bases). Germline V CDR1 and CDR2: MNHNY, SVGAGI (reference sequence). V dropped 6 bases and J dropped 6 bases, with 18 bases sitting between them. The CDR3 covers 15 residues.

The rearrangement links TRBV10-3 to TRBJ1-6, with 7 positions matching TRBD1. The CDR3 has 18 amino acids. V shed 10 bases and J 5 bases; nucleotides not matched to a gene: 20. The germline CDR1 and CDR2 sequences are ENHRY and SYGVKD. CDR3 in amino acids: CASSPFVPGQIDNSPLHF. CDR3 bases: TGTGCCAGCTCACCATTCGTCCCGGGACAGATAGATAATTCACCCCTCCACTTT.

The CDR3 region has the DNA TGTGCCAGCAGCTTAGATTTGCGCGAGCAGTACTTC. It yields the protein CASSLDLREQYF. This chain uses TRBV11-2 with TRBJ2-7; D gene ambiguous. V lost 0 bases and J lost 6, with 6 bases in between. The CDR3 spans 12 residues. CDR1 is SGHAT and CDR2 is FQNNGV in the germline V gene.

Points on this clonotype: This CDR3 fails to terminate in the conserved phenylalanine or tryptophan, so it likely reflects a read error. V and J are TRBV2 and TRBJ1-1; D is unclear. V shed 8 bases and J shed 2 bases, with 9 bases lying between them. There are 12 residues in the CDR3. Germline CDR1 reads SNHLY; CDR2 reads FYNNEI. The CDR3 spells CASCDTNTEAFL. CDR3 sequence (DNA): TGTGCCAGCTGCGATACAAACACTGAAGCTTTCCTT.